This TCR beta chain was observed in a study of shared clonotypes between healthy human individuals. Regarding the study as a whole: Sequencing depth was expected to affect clonotype sharing among donors. A generally larger estimated richness was seen in naive subsets than in memory subsets.

Turning to this clone: Antigen unknown.

Germline assignment: CDR1 LNHDA and CDR2 SQIVND (reference sequence). V dropped 2 bases and J dropped 2; count of bases not matched to a gene: 4. The CDR3 loop spans 15 amino acids. Libraries were prepared by immunoSEQ multiplex PCR; TCRdb keeps only in-frame clonotypes and omits some of them. This table has about 2,500,000 clones, approximately 92% appearing once. V is TRBV19 and J is TRBJ2-7; TRBD1 matches at 9 bases. This receptor was identified in a man younger than 30 in good health. The sequenced sample was naive CD4+ T cells sorted from blood. Subset defined: CD45RA+ positively selected. Here the CDR3 reads CASSIRDRETYEQYF. The CDR3, as DNA: TGTGCCAGTAGTATACGGGACAGGGAGACCTACGAGCAGTACTTC.